This is a list of T cell receptor beta chains from one sample in a study of shared clonotypes between healthy human individuals. Method: immunoSEQ multiplex PCR; TCRdb's copy keeps in-frame clones and lacks some. The sample carries roughly 650,000 clones, roughly 97% recorded once. The material sequenced was naive CD4+ T cells sorted from blood. The source is a woman in her 30s in good health. CDR3s include the opening cysteine and the closing phenylalanine or tryptophan. The order of the fields is clone size, J gene, V gene, D gene, CDR3 protein, CDR3 DNA. The D gene is left open where the match is weak. A clone size is listed for some rows: how often the clone was seen (once, few, many), or a class if it is expanded.

clone_size: once; j_call: TRBJ1-2; v_call: TRBV29-1; d_call: .; cdr3_aa: CSVHRVGSYGYTF; cdr3_nt: TGCAGCGTTCACAGGGTTGGCAGCTATGGCTACACCTTC
clone_size: .; j_call: TRBJ2-4; v_call: TRBV6-5; d_call: .; cdr3_aa: CASSPGTVAKNIQYF; cdr3_nt: TGTGCCAGCAGCCCCGGGACCGTAGCCAAAAACATTCAGTACTTC
clone_size: .; j_call: TRBJ2-1; v_call: TRBV5-1; d_call: .; cdr3_aa: CASSLEPDNEQFF; cdr3_nt: TGCGCCAGCAGCTTGGAGCCAGACAATGAGCAGTTCTTC
clone_size: .; j_call: TRBJ2-5; v_call: TRBV7-2; d_call: TRBD2; cdr3_aa: CASSPGLAGFETQYF; cdr3_nt: TGTGCCAGCAGCCCGGGACTAGCGGGGTTCGAGACCCAGTACTTC
clone_size: few; j_call: TRBJ1-5; v_call: TRBV5-1; d_call: .; cdr3_aa: CASSLVGGDQPQHF; cdr3_nt: TGCGCCAGCAGCTTGGTCGGGGGGGATCAGCCCCAGCATTTT
clone_size: once; j_call: TRBJ2-1; v_call: TRBV28; d_call: .; cdr3_aa: CASRPQTGVGEQFF; cdr3_nt: TGTGCCAGCAGACCCCAGACTGGGGTGGGTGAGCAGTTCTTC
clone_size: .; j_call: TRBJ2-3; v_call: TRBV19; d_call: TRBD1; cdr3_aa: CASSPGQITDTQYF; cdr3_nt: TGTGCCAGTAGTCCGGGACAGATAACAGATACGCAGTATTTT
clone_size: .; j_call: TRBJ2-7; v_call: TRBV6-5; d_call: TRBD1; cdr3_aa: CASSPRQGASYEQYF; cdr3_nt: TGTGCCAGCAGTCCGCGACAGGGGGCCTCCTACGAGCAGTACTTC
clone_size: .; j_call: TRBJ2-3; v_call: TRBV11-3; d_call: TRBD2; cdr3_aa: CASSLGLAEADTQYF; cdr3_nt: TGTGCCAGCAGCTTGGGACTAGCTGAAGCAGATACGCAGTATTTT
clone_size: once; j_call: TRBJ2-3; v_call: TRBV12-5; d_call: .; cdr3_aa: CASGLSPVDTQYF; cdr3_nt: TGTGCTAGTGGTTTGTCACCCGTAGATACGCAGTATTTT
clone_size: .; j_call: TRBJ1-5; v_call: TRBV6-5; d_call: TRBD1; cdr3_aa: CARSYMQGAVRPQHF; cdr3_nt: TGTGCCAGGAGTTACATGCAGGGGGCGGTGAGGCCCCAGCATTTT
clone_size: .; j_call: TRBJ1-5; v_call: TRBV6-1; d_call: .; cdr3_aa: CASSVRFTNQPQHF; cdr3_nt: TGTGCCAGCAGTGTCCGATTTACTAATCAGCCCCAGCATTTT